This T cell receptor (beta chain) was identified during a study of T-cell reconstitution after alpha-beta-depleted transplantation in children. This CDR3 region has 15 residues. Germline V gene lookup returns CDR1 KGHSH and CDR2 LQKENI. Unique molecular identifiers were used to barcode this TCRbeta library. TCRdb reprocessed the PCR reads via MiXCR and lists one record per CDR3 protein. The table shows about 610,000 distinct CDR3 sequences, with about 11% occurring only once. Concerning this clonotype itself: Compared with germline, one end of the junction differs, possibly owing to a read error.

The TCR comes from a human donor who donated a stem cell graft to a child with acute myeloid leukemia. The gene calls are TRBV18 and TRBJ2-5; 8 bases match TRBD2. The sequencing here drew on PBMCs from the stem cell graft donor, taken from the stem cell graft. CDR3 protein: CVSSPGGGLQETQYF. The CDR3 DNA reads as TGTGTCAGCTCACCAGGCGGGGGGTTACAAGAGACCCAGTACTTC.